These T cell receptor beta chains were read from a single sample in a study of T cells after posttransplantation cyclophosphamide. Generated by immunoSEQ multiplex PCR, the TCRdb table keeps only in-frame clones and is missing some. The sample holds about 5,400 clones; 94% are singletons and the top ten take more than 1.2%. The sample consisted of CD4+ T cells sorted from bone marrow. The receptor set was obtained from an older woman in good health, CMV-negative, and a related stem cell transplant donor. Each CDR3 is given without its conserved first and last residue. The order of the fields is J gene, V gene, CDR3 protein.

j_call: TRBJ2-2
v_call: TRBV11-2
cdr3_aa: ASSLSLAGELF

j_call: TRBJ1-6
v_call: TRBV11-2
cdr3_aa: ASSFGEVYNSPLH

j_call: TRBJ2-1
v_call: TRBV28
cdr3_aa: ASSDRLIRDEQF

j_call: TRBJ2-5
v_call: TRBV27
cdr3_aa: ASSQAGAGETQY

j_call: TRBJ2-2
v_call: TRBV5-1
cdr3_aa: ASSLTNRAGELF

j_call: TRBJ2-7
v_call: TRBV15
cdr3_aa: ATSRGLSSSSYEQY

j_call: TRBJ1-6
v_call: TRBV10-3
cdr3_aa: AIMGGGGNSPLH

j_call: TRBJ1-5
v_call: TRBV6-1
cdr3_aa: ASSTATGEDQPQH

j_call: TRBJ1-5
v_call: TRBV11-2
cdr3_aa: ASSLDGRVGQPQH

j_call: TRBJ1-5
v_call: TRBV2
cdr3_aa: ASAEDFLIPQH

j_call: TRBJ1-5
v_call: TRBV19
cdr3_aa: ASSIDGTPAANSNQPQH

j_call: TRBJ2-2
v_call: TRBV4-2
cdr3_aa: ASSQGEASGSLNTGELF

j_call: TRBJ1-5
v_call: TRBV25-1
cdr3_aa: ASSDGTNQH

j_call: TRBJ1-6
v_call: TRBV6-1
cdr3_aa: ASSEFGDNSPLH

j_call: TRBJ1-6
v_call: TRBV7-9
cdr3_aa: ASSSGESSYNSPLH

j_call: TRBJ1-2
v_call: TRBV7-2
cdr3_aa: ASSFRQGPGGGYT

j_call: TRBJ2-1
v_call: TRBV2
cdr3_aa: ARGAGQNEQF

j_call: TRBJ1-2
v_call: TRBV4-1
cdr3_aa: ASSPYSDSNYGYT

j_call: TRBJ2-3
v_call: TRBV7-2
cdr3_aa: ASSLDRLAGPSSTDTQY

j_call: TRBJ1-1
v_call: TRBV19
cdr3_aa: ASRTYRNTEAF

j_call: TRBJ2-1
v_call: TRBV7-2
cdr3_aa: ASSLVPSGRDEQF

j_call: TRBJ1-4
v_call: TRBV18
cdr3_aa: ASSRQGIGEKLF

j_call: TRBJ2-5
v_call: TRBV28
cdr3_aa: ASSLSTRNQETQY

j_call: TRBJ1-4
v_call: TRBV5-5
cdr3_aa: ASSPDRPNEKLF

j_call: TRBJ2-3
v_call: TRBV5-4
cdr3_aa: ATGDRATDTQY

j_call: TRBJ1-2
v_call: TRBV7-2
cdr3_aa: ASSPQGTGGHGYT

j_call: TRBJ2-7
v_call: TRBV18
cdr3_aa: ASSRAVGQGTGEQY

j_call: TRBJ2-1
v_call: TRBV28
cdr3_aa: ASSLGTSHNEQF

j_call: TRBJ2-3
v_call: TRBV12-5
cdr3_aa: ASGLALGSSTDTQY

j_call: TRBJ2-4
v_call: TRBV19
cdr3_aa: ASSIDRDTIQY

j_call: TRBJ2-7
v_call: TRBV7-2
cdr3_aa: ASSLAWTNYEQY

j_call: TRBJ1-6
v_call: TRBV10-3
cdr3_aa: ASRQGAGSPLH

j_call: TRBJ1-2
v_call: TRBV6-6
cdr3_aa: ASSPGVNYGYT

j_call: TRBJ2-1
v_call: TRBV10-3
cdr3_aa: AISENSPNEQF

j_call: TRBJ2-3
v_call: TRBV9
cdr3_aa: ASSVGTRGTDTQY

j_call: TRBJ2-2
v_call: TRBV19
cdr3_aa: ASMSDRLTGELF

j_call: TRBJ1-5
v_call: TRBV7-9
cdr3_aa: ASSLGGTGGSQPQH

j_call: TRBJ2-1
v_call: TRBV30
cdr3_aa: AWSVRGLAGVSEQF

j_call: TRBJ2-3
v_call: TRBV10-3
cdr3_aa: AISESIIGGTSTRDTQY

j_call: TRBJ1-6
v_call: TRBV6-5
cdr3_aa: ANGKQGSHSPLH

j_call: TRBJ2-7
v_call: TRBV28
cdr3_aa: ASSLGTLYEQY

j_call: TRBJ2-1
v_call: TRBV7-2
cdr3_aa: ASKTSGSPNEQF

j_call: TRBJ2-3
v_call: TRBV5-1
cdr3_aa: ASSWIEGGDTQY